The rows below give T cell receptor beta chains drawn from one sample of a study of control samples from healthy donors and cancer patients. Sequencing was performed with immunoSEQ multiplex PCR; in TCRdb, only in-frame clones are kept and a portion is missing. The sample holds about 94,000 clones; 90% are singletons and the top ten take roughly 3.4%. Sequencing was done on a sample of blood. The receptors come from a woman between 18 and 30 years old in good health. Each CDR3 is given with its conserved first and last residue. The order of the fields is V gene, clone size, J gene, D gene, CDR3 DNA, CDR3 protein. D genes are given only for firm matches. The size field is filled for only some rows; it gives once, few, many or a size class.

v_gene: TRBV27
abundance: once
j_gene: TRBJ1-2
d_gene: NA
CDR3nt: TGTGCCAGCAGTTTATCCTCGGGGAACTACACCTTC
CDR3aa: CASSLSSGNYTF

v_gene: TRBV9
abundance: few
j_gene: TRBJ1-2
d_gene: NA
CDR3nt: TGTGCCAGCTCTCAAGGGGGTTTCGATGGCTACACCTTC
CDR3aa: CASSQGGFDGYTF

v_gene: TRBV9
abundance: NA
j_gene: TRBJ1-4
d_gene: NA
CDR3nt: TGTGCCAGCAGCGTAGGGGACACTCGTGCAACTAATGAAAAACTGTTTTTT
CDR3aa: CASSVGDTRATNEKLFF

v_gene: TRBV2
abundance: NA
j_gene: TRBJ1-5
d_gene: NA
CDR3nt: TGTGCCAGCAGTCCCTCCCCGGGAACAGGGAGTGGCCAGCCCCAGCATTTT
CDR3aa: CASSPSPGTGSGQPQHF

v_gene: TRBV18
abundance: NA
j_gene: TRBJ2-7
d_gene: NA
CDR3nt: TGTGCCAGCTCACCACCGGAGAGCTCCTACGAGCAGTACTTC
CDR3aa: CASSPPESSYEQYF

v_gene: TRBV7-9
abundance: NA
j_gene: TRBJ1-6
d_gene: TRBD1
CDR3nt: TGTGCCAGCAGCTTGCCGGGACAGGGGGGCTCCTATAATTCACCCCTCCACTTT
CDR3aa: CASSLPGQGGSYNSPLHF

v_gene: TRBV19
abundance: NA
j_gene: TRBJ1-4
d_gene: NA
CDR3nt: TGTGCCAGTAGTATACTCCTTCAAAACGAAAAACTGTTTTTT
CDR3aa: CASSILLQNEKLFF

v_gene: TRBV11-2
abundance: NA
j_gene: TRBJ1-2
d_gene: NA
CDR3nt: TGTGCCGGCAGCTTTGGGGGGACAACCTCGACCTTC
CDR3aa: CAGSFGGTTSTF

v_gene: TRBV5-1
abundance: NA
j_gene: TRBJ1-2
d_gene: TRBD1
CDR3nt: TGCGCCAGCAGCTCTACCCGACAGGGGGAAGTCTATGGCTACACCTTC
CDR3aa: CASSSTRQGEVYGYTF

v_gene: TRBV5-6
abundance: NA
j_gene: TRBJ2-7
d_gene: NA
CDR3nt: TGTGCCAGCACTAGTGGCTCCTACGAGCAGTACTTC
CDR3aa: CASTSGSYEQYF

v_gene: TRBV10-1
abundance: NA
j_gene: TRBJ2-3
d_gene: TRBD2
CDR3nt: TGCGCCAGCAGTGACGTGAACGGGGGGGGCACAGATACGCAGTATTTT
CDR3aa: CASSDVNGGGTDTQYF

v_gene: TRBV18
abundance: NA
j_gene: TRBJ1-6
d_gene: NA
CDR3nt: TGTGCCAGCTCACCGGCCGCACAGGGTTGGTCACCCCTCCACTTT
CDR3aa: CASSPAAQGWSPLHF

v_gene: TRBV24-1
abundance: NA
j_gene: TRBJ1-1
d_gene: NA
CDR3nt: TGTGCCACCAGATCAGGGAACACTGAAGCTTTCTTT
CDR3aa: CATRSGNTEAFF

v_gene: TRBV6-2/TRBV6-3
abundance: NA
j_gene: TRBJ1-2
d_gene: TRBD1
CDR3nt: TGTGCCAGCAGCCCTAGACAGGGGGGCGGCTATGGCTACACCTTC
CDR3aa: CASSPRQGGGYGYTF

v_gene: TRBV2
abundance: NA
j_gene: TRBJ1-2
d_gene: NA
CDR3nt: TGTGCCAGCAGTGTAGCGCAAACAGCCTATGGCTACACCTTC
CDR3aa: CASSVAQTAYGYTF

v_gene: TRBV11-3
abundance: NA
j_gene: TRBJ1-1
d_gene: TRBD1
CDR3nt: TGTGCCAGCAGTTTTCCCGGGACAGAGAACACTGAAGCTTTCTTT
CDR3aa: CASSFPGTENTEAFF

v_gene: TRBV5-6
abundance: NA
j_gene: TRBJ2-2
d_gene: NA
CDR3nt: TGTGCCAGCAGCTTTTCGCTAGTTAACACCGGGGAGCTGTTTTTT
CDR3aa: CASSFSLVNTGELFF

v_gene: TRBV6-6
abundance: NA
j_gene: TRBJ1-2
d_gene: NA
CDR3nt: TGTGCCAGCACGGGGGGCGCGGGTGGCTACACCTTC
CDR3aa: CASTGGAGGYTF

v_gene: TRBV5-1
abundance: once
j_gene: TRBJ1-1
d_gene: NA
CDR3nt: TGCGCCAGCACCGACACCAACACTGAAGCTTTCTTT
CDR3aa: CASTDTNTEAFF

v_gene: TRBV5-7
abundance: NA
j_gene: TRBJ1-5
d_gene: NA
CDR3nt: TGTGCCAGCAGCCCCGAGGGGAGCAATCAGCCCCAGCATTTT
CDR3aa: CASSPEGSNQPQHF

v_gene: TRBV4-1
abundance: NA
j_gene: TRBJ2-3
d_gene: TRBD1
CDR3nt: TGCGCCAGCAGCCAAGTGGTGACAGGGGCGGAGGATACGCAGTATTTT
CDR3aa: CASSQVVTGAEDTQYF

v_gene: TRBV29-1
abundance: NA
j_gene: TRBJ1-1
d_gene: NA
CDR3nt: TGCAGCGTTGCATTAGGGGTGGCTTTGAGGAACACTGAAGCTTTCTTT
CDR3aa: CSVALGVALRNTEAFF

v_gene: TRBV5-4
abundance: NA
j_gene: TRBJ1-1
d_gene: NA
CDR3nt: TGTGCCAGCAGTTCGGTGATGGGGAACACTGAAGCTTTCTTT
CDR3aa: CASSSVMGNTEAFF

v_gene: TRBV7-6
abundance: NA
j_gene: TRBJ2-7
d_gene: NA
CDR3nt: TGTGCCAGCAGCAATACCGGGGCAAAAAGCTCCTACGAGCAGTACTTC
CDR3aa: CASSNTGAKSSYEQYF

v_gene: TRBV5-8
abundance: NA
j_gene: TRBJ2-2
d_gene: TRBD1
CDR3nt: TGTGCCAGCAGCCTCGGGACAGCGAACACCGGGGAGCTGTTTTTT
CDR3aa: CASSLGTANTGELFF

v_gene: TRBV15
abundance: NA
j_gene: TRBJ2-7
d_gene: NA
CDR3nt: TGTGCCACCAGCAGAGATCGGACCGCGTCCTACGAGCAGTACTTC
CDR3aa: CATSRDRTASYEQYF

v_gene: TRBV6-4
abundance: many
j_gene: TRBJ2-2
d_gene: NA
CDR3nt: TGTGCCAGCAGTGGCCGGGACACCGGGGAGCTGTTTTTT
CDR3aa: CASSGRDTGELFF

v_gene: TRBV7-8
abundance: NA
j_gene: TRBJ2-7
d_gene: TRBD1
CDR3nt: TGTGCCAGCAGCCCACCGGGACAGAGTTACGAGCAGTACTTC
CDR3aa: CASSPPGQSYEQYF

v_gene: TRBV3-1/TRBV3-2
abundance: NA
j_gene: TRBJ2-3
d_gene: TRBD2
CDR3nt: TGTGCCAGCAGCCAAGATGGACCCATTTTAGCGGGGGGTCGAGATACGCAGTATTTT
CDR3aa: CASSQDGPILAGGRDTQYF

v_gene: TRBV7-2
abundance: NA
j_gene: TRBJ2-4
d_gene: NA
CDR3nt: TGTGCCAGCAGCTTCCGCTTGGCGGGGACCAAAAACATTCAGTACTTC
CDR3aa: CASSFRLAGTKNIQYF

v_gene: TRBV7-2
abundance: NA
j_gene: TRBJ1-2
d_gene: NA
CDR3nt: TGTGCCAGCACCCTTGGGACTGGCTACACCTTC
CDR3aa: CASTLGTGYTF